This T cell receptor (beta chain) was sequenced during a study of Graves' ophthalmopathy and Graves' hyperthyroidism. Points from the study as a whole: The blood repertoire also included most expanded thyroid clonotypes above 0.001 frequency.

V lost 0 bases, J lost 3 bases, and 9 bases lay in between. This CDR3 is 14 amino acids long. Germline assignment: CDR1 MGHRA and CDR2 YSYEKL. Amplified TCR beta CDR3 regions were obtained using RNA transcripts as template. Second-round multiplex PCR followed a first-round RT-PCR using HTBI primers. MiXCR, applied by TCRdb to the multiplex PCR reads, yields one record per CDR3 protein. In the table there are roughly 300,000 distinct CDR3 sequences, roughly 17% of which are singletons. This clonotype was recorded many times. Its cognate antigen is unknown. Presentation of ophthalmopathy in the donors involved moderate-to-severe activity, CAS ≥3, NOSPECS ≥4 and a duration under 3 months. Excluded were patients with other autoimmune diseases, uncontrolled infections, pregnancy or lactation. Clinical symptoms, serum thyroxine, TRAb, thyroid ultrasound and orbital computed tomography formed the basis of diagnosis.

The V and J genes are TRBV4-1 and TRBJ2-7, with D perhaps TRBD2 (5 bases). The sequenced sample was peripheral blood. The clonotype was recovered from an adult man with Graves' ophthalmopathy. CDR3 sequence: CASSQDRRGYEQYF. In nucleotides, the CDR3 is TGCGCCAGCAGCCAAGATCGTCGGGGCTACGAGCAGTACTTC.